The 23 T cell receptor beta chains reported below all come from one sample, sequenced in a study of blood T cell repertoires in COVID-19. TCRdb's table, derived via immunoSEQ multiplex PCR, lists solely in-frame clones and lacks some. The sample shows some 70,000 clones, approximately 90% of them seen only once. Sequenced sample: peripheral blood. All receptors come from a man aged 60 to 75 with acute or convalescent COVID-19.

The genes are TRBV28 and TRBJ1-3; 7 positions match TRBD1. CDR1 and CDR2 from the germline V gene are MDHEN and SYDVKM. This CDR3 spans 16 amino acids. Trimming cost V 7 bases and J 5 bases; bases outside gene matches: 14. The CDR3 nucleotides read TGTGCCAGCAAAGGGGATTCAGACAGGGTGAGAAACACCATATATTTT. It encodes CASKGDSDRVRNTIYF.

The genes are TRBV5-8 and TRBJ1-1, with 8 bases identical to TRBD1. Germline CDR1 reads SGHTS; CDR2 reads YDEGEE. This CDR3 is 14 amino acids long. J gave up 1 base and V 4 bases, and 3 bases lay outside the gene matches. The CDR3 nucleotides read TGTGCCAGCAGCCGTGGACAGGGGAACACTGAAGCTTTCTTT. Translating it yields CASSRGQGNTEAFF. The full variable domain, rest sourced from reference TRBV5-8 and TRBJ1-1, is EAGVTQSPTHLIKTRGQQATLRCSPISGHTSVYWYQQALGLGLQFLLWYDEGEERNRGNFPPRFSGRQFPNYSSELNVNALELEDSALYLCASSRGQGNTEAFFGQGTRLTVV.

The rearrangement uses TRBV6-2 or TRBV6-3 and TRBJ1-4, with D hard to call. Germline V gene sequence: CDR1 MNHEY, CDR2 SVGEGT. V lost 2 bases and J lost 8, with 12 bases in between. The CDR3 is 14 amino acids. CDR3 region: CASSYTSSPEKLFF. In nucleotides, the CDR3 is TGTGCCAGCAGTTACACATCAAGTCCGGAAAAACTGTTTTTT.

The V gene is TRBV5-1, the J gene TRBJ2-7; 12 nucleotides line up with TRBD1. After removal of 0 bases from V and 0 bases from J, the junction contained 22 bases not matched to a gene. This CDR3 has 23 residues. Germline CDR1 is SGHRS and CDR2 is YFSETQ. The CDR3 DNA follows: TGCGCCAGCAGCTTGGCCTGGGGGACAGGGGGCGCAACTAGCGGGATGAGCTCCTACGAGCAGTACTTC. The encoded protein is CASSLAWGTGGATSGMSSYEQYF.

This clone was detected a few times. The chain joins TRBV5-4 to TRBJ2-7; 9 bases line up with TRBD2. There are 15 residues in the CDR3. J lost 7 bases, V lost 4 bases, and 12 bases had no gene match. Germline V gene sequence: CDR1 SGHNT, CDR2 YYREEE (reference sequence). This chain's CDR3 is CASSRPTSGFAEQYF. The CDR3 DNA reads TGTGCCAGCAGCCGACCGACTAGCGGATTCGCGGAGCAGTACTTC.

This clone appeared once. This chain uses TRBV9 with TRBJ2-3; D unresolved. Looked up from germline, CDR1 is SGDLS and CDR2 is YYNGEE. The germline V and J ends were trimmed by 0 bases and 0 bases, with 8 bases remaining between them. The CDR3 runs 15 residues. CDR3 residues: CASSVGVRSTDTQYF. The CDR3 bases are TGTGCCAGCAGCGTAGGAGTACGGAGCACAGATACGCAGTATTTT. The full variable domain, completed using reference TRBV9 and TRBJ2-3, is DSGVTQTPKHLITATGQRVTLRCSPRSGDLSVYWYQQSLDQGLQFLIQYYNGEERAKGNILERFSAQQFPDLHSELNLSSLELGDSALYFCASSVGVRSTDTQYFGPGTRLTVL.

V usage is TRBV11-1 and J usage is TRBJ2-2; 10 nucleotides match TRBD1. The CDR3 is made up of 14 amino acids. V dropped 3 bases and J dropped 5; count of bases not matched to a gene: 0. Germline lookup yields CDR1 SGHAT and CDR2 FQDESV (reference sequence). The CDR3 region has the DNA TGTGCCAGCAGCTTGGACAGGGGGACCGGGGAGCTGTTTTTT. Its protein product is CASSLDRGTGELFF.

This sequence joins TRBV4-2 and TRBJ1-2; 7 bases are shared with TRBD1. The CDR3 spans 14 residues. With 4 bases clipped from V and 2 bases from J, the junction kept 4 bases outside the gene matches. Looked up from germline, CDR1 is LGHNA and CDR2 is YNFKEQ. The CDR3 loop reads CASSPGTANYGYTF. DNA for the CDR3: TGTGCCAGCAGCCCCGGGACAGCGAACTATGGCTACACCTTC.

In the case of this clone: Other DNA sequences in the sample encode the same CDR3. The chain has TRBV15 and TRBJ1-2; unclear D gene. With 3 bases removed from V and 6 bases from J, the gap between germline ends came to 17 bases. From germline, CDR1 is LNHNV and CDR2 YYDKDF (reference sequence). The CDR3 loop spans 15 amino acids. CDR3 DNA sequence: TGTGCCACCAGCAGGTTCCCAGGATCCCCGGATGGCTACACCTTC. It translates to CATSRFPGSPDGYTF.

V usage is TRBV6-5 and J usage is TRBJ2-7; tentatively, D is TRBD2 (5 bases). This CDR3 is 13 amino acids long. Germline CDR1 MNHEY, CDR2 SVGAGI. V dropped 8 bases and J dropped 7 bases, with 18 bases sitting between them. The CDR3 region has the DNA TGTGCCAGCGTGGGTAGTGTCGAGGGTGAGCAGTACTTC. Its translation: CASVGSVEGEQYF.

V and J are TRBV2 and TRBJ2-6; tentatively, D is TRBD2 (6 bases). The CDR3 has 15 residues. Germline-derived CDR1 and CDR2 are SNHLY and FYNNEI. Between the trimmed V and J ends, which lost 6 bases and 2 bases, there was a span of 11 bases. The CDR3 sequence is CASSGGVAGANVLTF. In DNA form, the CDR3 reads TGTGCCAGCAGCGGAGGGGTGGCTGGGGCCAACGTCCTGACTTTC.

This chain uses TRBV27 with TRBJ1-6, with D possibly being TRBD1 (6 bases). With 0 bases removed from V and 7 bases from J, the gap between germline ends came to 13 bases. From germline, CDR1 is MNHEY and CDR2 SMNVEV (reference sequence). The CDR3 spans 16 residues. For the CDR3, the DNA is TGTGCCAGCAGTTTATCTACTACAGGGCGGAATTCACCCCTCCACTTT. Protein sequence: CASSLSTTGRNSPLHF.

V is TRBV27 and J is TRBJ2-7; 10 nucleotides align to TRBD1. The CDR3 is 15 residues long. Germline V CDR1 and CDR2: MNHEY, SMNVEV (reference sequence). V gave up 1 base and J gave up 0 bases; unmatched junction bases: 0. DNA for the CDR3: TGTGCCAGCAGTTTATGGACAGGGGGCTCCTACGAGCAGTACTTC. Translated, it gives CASSLWTGGSYEQYF.

The CDR3 reads CARRTVLYEQYF. CDR3 nucleotide sequence: TGTGCCAGAAGGACAGTACTCTACGAGCAGTACTTC. The V and J genes are TRBV2 and TRBJ2-7; possible D gene TRBD1, 6 bases. Germline V gene lookup returns CDR1 SNHLY and CDR2 FYNNEI. The ends were cut back, 9 bases at V and 3 bases at J, with 12 bases in the middle. The CDR3 loop spans 12 amino acids.

This chain links TRBV5-1 with TRBJ1-5; no clear D gene. This CDR3 has 14 amino acids. Trimming took off 0 bases at V and 3 bases at J, with 7 bases between the two ends. Per germline, CDR1 SGHRS and CDR2 YFSETQ. CDR3 nucleotides: TGCGCCAGCAGCTTGGGAGGTAACAATCAGCCCCAGCATTTT. Translation: CASSLGGNNQPQHF. The whole variable domain, remainder taken from reference TRBV5-1 and TRBJ1-5, is KAGVTQTPRYLIKTRGQQVTLSCSPISGHRSVSWYQQTPGQGLQFLFEYFSETQRNKGNFPGRFSGRQFSNSRSEMNVSTLELGDSALYLCASSLGGNNQPQHFGDGTRLSIL.

This clone was counted only a few times. The rearrangement joins TRBV19 to TRBJ2-3; 8 bases map to TRBD2. V shed 4 bases and J 4 bases; nucleotides not matched to a gene: 4. This CDR3 contains 14 residues. The germline V gene has CDR1 LNHDA and CDR2 SQIVND (reference sequence). Here the CDR3 DNA reads TGTGCCAGTAGTAAAGCGGGAGCGGCAGATACGCAGTATTTT. Encoded protein: CASSKAGAADTQYF.

J is TRBJ1-4 and V is TRBV7-3; unclear D gene. V dropped 5 bases and J dropped 5 bases, with 12 bases sitting between them. Germline V lookup: CDR1 SGHTA, CDR2 FQGTGA. The CDR3 is made up of 14 amino acids. The CDR3 is CASSPGFPNEKLFF. The CDR3 nucleotides read TGTGCCAGCAGCCCCGGGTTCCCCAATGAAAAACTGTTTTTT. The variable domain in full, completed from reference TRBV7-3 and TRBJ1-4, reads GAGVSQTPSNKVTEKGKYVELRCDPISGHTALYWYRQSLGQGPEFLIYFQGTGAADDSGLPNDRFFAVRPEGSVSTLKIQRTERGDSAVYLCASSPGFPNEKLFFGSGTQLSVL.

The CDR3 region has the DNA TGTGCCATCGGTACTAGCGGGGGGGAAGAGACCCAGTACTTC. Translated: CAIGTSGGEETQYF. This chain links TRBV10-3 with TRBJ2-5, with 13 bases that match TRBD2. The trim removed 8 bases at V and 3 bases at J, leaving 3 bases unmatched. The CDR3 contains 14 residues. Germline V gives CDR1 ENHRY, CDR2 SYGVKD.

This clone was counted once. The chain carries TRBV5-4 and TRBJ2-7, with D possibly matching TRBD2 (5 bases). CDR1 is SGHNT and CDR2 is YYREEE in the germline V gene (reference sequence). The CDR3 loop spans 15 amino acids. Trimming took 0 bases from V and 6 from J, leaving 16 bases between them. The CDR3 sequence: CASSLVAAGVGEQYF. The CDR3 coding sequence is TGTGCCAGCAGCTTGGTGGCTGCGGGCGTTGGCGAGCAGTACTTC.

V and J are TRBV7-2 and TRBJ2-3; TRBD2 agrees at 8 bases. The V segment lost 5 bases and the J segment 6 bases; nucleotides outside the gene matches: 10. Germline V gene data show CDR1 as SGHTA and CDR2 as FQGNSA. The CDR3 spans 15 residues. The CDR3, as DNA: TGTGCCAGCAGCCCGACGGGAGGGCCCGTTGATACGCAGTATTTT. As protein: CASSPTGGPVDTQYF.

This clone was detected only once. This chain joins TRBV29-1 and TRBJ1-5; 7 nucleotides match TRBD1. Germline CDR1 is SQVTM and CDR2 is ANQGSEA. J lost 9 bases, V lost 7 bases, and 9 bases had no gene match. The CDR3 totals 12 residues. For the CDR3, the DNA is TGCAGCGCTGGACAGGTGGTCGGGCCCCAGCATTTT. Translating gives CSAGQVVGPQHF. Combining the CDR3 with reference TRBV29-1 and TRBJ1-5 gives the whole variable domain SAVISQKPSRDICQRGTSLTIQCQVDSQVTMMFWYRQQPGQSLTLIATANQGSEATYESGFVIDKFPISRPNLTFSTLTVSNMSPEDSSIYLCSAGQVVGPQHFGDGTRLSIL.

The chain is built from TRBV5-5 and TRBJ1-2, with D tentatively TRBD1 (6 bases). V was cut by 0 bases and J by 1 base, with 13 bases left in between. The germline V gene has CDR1 SGHKS and CDR2 YYEKEE (reference sequence). The CDR3 sequence is 16 residues long. CDR3 coding DNA: TGTGCCAGCAGCTTGGAATTCGGACAGATTAACTATGGCTACACCTTC. As protein: CASSLEFGQINYGYTF. The variable domain in full, completed from reference TRBV5-5 and TRBJ1-2, reads DAGVTQSPTHLIKTRGQQVTLRCSPISGHKSVSWYQQVLGQGPQFIFQYYEKEERGRGNFPDRFSARQFPNYSSELNVNALLLGDSALYLCASSLEFGQINYGYTFGSGTRLTVV.

The chain recombines TRBV5-4 with TRBJ2-2, with 8 bases lining up with TRBD1. Trimming cost V 4 bases and J 5 bases; bases outside gene matches: 4. Germline V gene lookup returns CDR1 SGHNT and CDR2 YYREEE (reference sequence). The CDR3 is made up of 14 amino acids. The CDR3 region is CASSRDRSTGELFF. The CDR3 DNA sequence: TGTGCCAGCAGCCGGGACAGGTCAACCGGGGAGCTGTTTTTT.